The source of this T cell receptor (beta chain) is a study of OX40 agonist ivuxolimab in advanced cancers. Study background: Clinicians treated patients with ivuxolimab, an agonistic anti-OX40 (CD134) antibody. Patients were dosed intravenously with ivuxolimab at 0.01 to 10 mg/kg every 2 weeks. General observations from the study: Both CD4+ and CD8+ T cell populations in blood had undergone clonal expansion by week 6 at 0.1 to 3.0 mg/kg.

Trimming took off 3 bases at V and 4 bases at J, with 26 bases between the two ends. There are 18 residues in the CDR3. Germline V gives CDR1 SGDLS, CDR2 YYNGEE. Assay used: immunoSEQ multiplex PCR; TCRdb lists only in-frame clones, some missing. The sample contains about 17,000 clones, roughly 84% of which appear only once. Turning to this clone: Antigen specificity is unknown.

The sequence derives from an adult with an advanced solid tumor such as melanoma, head and neck, liver or kidney cancer. The genes are TRBV9 and TRBJ2-7, with TRBD1 as a possible D gene (8 bases). The material was CD4+ or CD8+ T cells sorted from blood, obtained in a trial of the OX40 agonist ivuxolimab. CDR3 DNA: TGTGCCAGCAGCGCCGGACAGGGTAGCGGGCCAGGGGCTTACGAGCAGTACTTC. This encodes CASSAGQGSGPGAYEQYF.